This T cell receptor (beta chain) was observed in a study of graft-versus-host responses after intestinal transplantation. Study overall: After anti-thymocyte globulin induction, recipients took tacrolimus and steroids for 3 to 4 years.

This clone was counted between two and nine times. Its cognate antigen is unknown. This CDR3 has 15 residues. Looked up from germline, CDR1 is SQVTM and CDR2 is ANQGSEA. The V gene lost 3 bases and the J gene lost 0 bases, with 14 bases spanning the gap. Only in-frame clones appear in the TCRdb table, and some are missing; sequencing was by immunoSEQ multiplex PCR. The table lists about 85,000 clones, around 83% of them singletons. General study findings and limits: There were GvH clones found in recipient marrow, and some of them appeared first in ileum or blood. Circulating GvH clones peaking coincided with falling HvG clones soon after transplant.

The sequencing used unstimulated CD4+ T cells sorted from spleen or lymph node cells, collected before intestinal transplant. This receptor was obtained from a human donor who received an intestinal transplant. V and J are TRBV29-1 and TRBJ1-1, with D possibly matching TRBD1 (5 bases). The CDR3 loop is CSVDSGWAMNTEAFF. DNA of the CDR3: TGCAGCGTTGACTCAGGGTGGGCCATGAACACTGAAGCTTTCTTT.